The 3 T cell receptor beta chains in this list originate from one sample, sequenced in a study of OX40 agonist ivuxolimab in advanced cancers. The data were produced by immunoSEQ multiplex PCR, yet TCRdb's version contains in-frame clones alone and is incomplete. The sample holds about 68,000 clones, 84% seen once. The sample consisted of CD4+ or CD8+ T cells sorted from blood, taken in a trial of the OX40 agonist ivuxolimab. These receptors all come from an adult with an advanced solid tumor such as melanoma, head and neck, liver or kidney cancer.

The rearrangement links TRBV4-3 to TRBJ2-3, with 12 bases aligning to TRBD2. This CDR3 has 18 residues. Trimming took 1 base from V and 4 from J; bases not matched to a gene: 9. Germline V gene data show CDR1 as LGHNA and CDR2 as YSLEER. The CDR3 region is CASSQVAASSGRADTQYF. In DNA, the CDR3 is TGCGCCAGCAGCCAAGTGGCCGCCTCTAGCGGGAGGGCAGATACGCAGTATTTT.

The V and J genes are TRBV6-5 and TRBJ2-7; 7 positions agree with TRBD1. The CDR3 totals 13 residues. V shed 5 bases, J shed 4 bases, and the junction held 5 bases outside the gene matches. Germline CDR1 is MNHEY and CDR2 is SVGAGI. The CDR3 protein is CASSPGTEYEQYF. The CDR3, as DNA: TGTGCCAGCAGTCCCGGGACAGAGTACGAGCAGTACTTC.

The chain couples TRBV19 to TRBJ2-2; TRBD1 aligns across 7 bases. CDR3 size: 15 residues. Germline V gene sequence: CDR1 LNHDA, CDR2 SQIVND (reference sequence). Trimming took 3 bases from V and 1 from J; bases not matched to a gene: 2. This chain's CDR3 is CASSIGTENTGELFF. CDR3 DNA sequence: TGTGCCAGTAGTATCGGGACAGAGAACACCGGGGAGCTGTTTTTT. Full variable domain (outside the CDR3, taken from reference TRBV19 and TRBJ2-2): DGGITQSPKYLFRKEGQNVTLSCEQNLNHDAMYWYRQDPGQGLRLIYYSQIVNDFQKGDIAEGYSVSREKKESFPLTVTSAQKNPTAFYLCASSIGTENTGELFFGEGSRLTVL.